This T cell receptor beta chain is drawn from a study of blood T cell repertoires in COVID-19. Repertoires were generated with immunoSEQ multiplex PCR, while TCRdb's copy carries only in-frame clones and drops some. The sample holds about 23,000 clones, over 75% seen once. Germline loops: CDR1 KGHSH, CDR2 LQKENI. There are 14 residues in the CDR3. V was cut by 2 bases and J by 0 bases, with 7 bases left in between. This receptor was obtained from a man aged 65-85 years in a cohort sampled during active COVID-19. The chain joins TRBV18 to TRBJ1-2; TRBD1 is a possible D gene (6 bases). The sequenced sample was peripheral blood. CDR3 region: CASSPNRANYGYTF. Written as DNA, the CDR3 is TGTGCCAGCTCACCAAACAGGGCTAACTATGGCTACACCTTC.